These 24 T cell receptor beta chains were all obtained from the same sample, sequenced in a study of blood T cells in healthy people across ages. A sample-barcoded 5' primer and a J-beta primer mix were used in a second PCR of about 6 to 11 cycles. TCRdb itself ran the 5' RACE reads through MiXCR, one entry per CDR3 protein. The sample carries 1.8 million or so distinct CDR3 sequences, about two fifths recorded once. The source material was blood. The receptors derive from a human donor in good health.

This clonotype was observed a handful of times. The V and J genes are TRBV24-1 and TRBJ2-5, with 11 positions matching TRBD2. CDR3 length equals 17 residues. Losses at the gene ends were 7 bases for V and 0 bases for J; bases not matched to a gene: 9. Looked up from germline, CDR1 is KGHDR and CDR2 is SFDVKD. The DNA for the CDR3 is TGTGCCACCAGCCCCGGGACTAGCGGAACGTACCAAGAGACCCAGTACTTC. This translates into CATSPGTSGTYQETQYF.

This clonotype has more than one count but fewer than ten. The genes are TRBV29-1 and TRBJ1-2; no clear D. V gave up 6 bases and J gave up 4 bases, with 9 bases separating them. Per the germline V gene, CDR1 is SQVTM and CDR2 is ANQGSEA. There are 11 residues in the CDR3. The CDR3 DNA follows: TGCAGCGTCGTCTTTCGCTATGGCTACACCTTC. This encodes CSVVFRYGYTF. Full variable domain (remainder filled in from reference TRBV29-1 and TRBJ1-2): SAVISQKPSRDICQRGTSLTIQCQVDSQVTMMFWYRQQPGQSLTLIATANQGSEATYESGFVIDKFPISRPNLTFSTLTVSNMSPEDSSIYLCSVVFRYGYTFGSGTRLTVV.

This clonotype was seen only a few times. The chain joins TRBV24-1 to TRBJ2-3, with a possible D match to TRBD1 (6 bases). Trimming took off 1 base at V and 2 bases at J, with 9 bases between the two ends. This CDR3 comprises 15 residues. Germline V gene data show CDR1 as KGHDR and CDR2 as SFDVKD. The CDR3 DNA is TGTGCCACCAGTGATTTCGACAGGAACACAGATACGCAGTATTTT. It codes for CATSDFDRNTDTQYF.

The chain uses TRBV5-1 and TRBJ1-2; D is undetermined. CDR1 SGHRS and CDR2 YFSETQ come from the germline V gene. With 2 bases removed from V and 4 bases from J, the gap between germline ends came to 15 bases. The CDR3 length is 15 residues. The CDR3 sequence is CASSFEGPSSYGYTF. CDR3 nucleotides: TGCGCCAGCAGCTTCGAGGGCCCCTCGAGCTATGGCTACACCTTC.

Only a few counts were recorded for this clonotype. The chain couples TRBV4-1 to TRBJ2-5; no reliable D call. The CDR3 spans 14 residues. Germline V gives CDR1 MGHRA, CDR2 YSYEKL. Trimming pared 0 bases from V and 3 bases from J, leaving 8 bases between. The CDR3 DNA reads TGCGCCAGCAGCCAAGACAGCCAAAAAGAGACCCAGTACTTC. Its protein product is CASSQDSQKETQYF.

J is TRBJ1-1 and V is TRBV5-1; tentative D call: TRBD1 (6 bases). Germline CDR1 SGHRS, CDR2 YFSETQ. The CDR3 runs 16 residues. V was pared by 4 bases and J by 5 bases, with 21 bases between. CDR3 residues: CASSRSDRRGGTEAFF. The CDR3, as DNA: TGCGCCAGCAGCCGGTCTGACAGGCGAGGGGGGACTGAAGCTTTCTTT. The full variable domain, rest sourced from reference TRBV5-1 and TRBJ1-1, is KAGVTQTPRYLIKTRGQQVTLSCSPISGHRSVSWYQQTPGQGLQFLFEYFSETQRNKGNFPGRFSGRQFSNSRSEMNVSTLELGDSALYLCASSRSDRRGGTEAFFGQGTRLTVV.

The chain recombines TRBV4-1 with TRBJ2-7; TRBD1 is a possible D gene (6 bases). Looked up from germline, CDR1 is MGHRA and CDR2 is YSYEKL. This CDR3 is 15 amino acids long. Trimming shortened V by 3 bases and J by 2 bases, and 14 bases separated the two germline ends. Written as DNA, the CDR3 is TGCGCCAGCAGCCAGGAAGACAGGTACGCCTACGAGCAGTACTTC. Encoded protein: CASSQEDRYAYEQYF.

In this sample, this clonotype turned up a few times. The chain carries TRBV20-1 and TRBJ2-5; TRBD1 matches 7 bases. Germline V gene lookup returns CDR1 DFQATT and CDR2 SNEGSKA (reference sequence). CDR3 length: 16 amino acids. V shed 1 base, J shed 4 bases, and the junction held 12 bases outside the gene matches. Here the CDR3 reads CSARAPGRGYLETQYF. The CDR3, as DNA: TGCAGTGCTAGAGCCCCCGGCAGGGGGTATCTAGAGACCCAGTACTTC.

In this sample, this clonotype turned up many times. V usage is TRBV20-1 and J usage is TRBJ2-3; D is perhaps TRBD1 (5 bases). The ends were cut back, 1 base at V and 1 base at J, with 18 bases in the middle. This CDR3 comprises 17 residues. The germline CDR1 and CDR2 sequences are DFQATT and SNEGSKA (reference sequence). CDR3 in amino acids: CSARGAGRFGGTDTQYF. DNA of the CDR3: TGCAGTGCTAGAGGAGCAGGGCGGTTCGGAGGCACAGATACGCAGTATTTT.

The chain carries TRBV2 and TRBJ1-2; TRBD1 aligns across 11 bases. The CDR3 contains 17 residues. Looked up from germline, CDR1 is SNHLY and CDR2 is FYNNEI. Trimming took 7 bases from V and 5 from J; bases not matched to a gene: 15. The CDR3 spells CASNFPGQGGVGYGYTF. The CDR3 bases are TGTGCCAGCAACTTTCCGGGACAGGGGGGTGTCGGTTATGGCTACACCTTC.

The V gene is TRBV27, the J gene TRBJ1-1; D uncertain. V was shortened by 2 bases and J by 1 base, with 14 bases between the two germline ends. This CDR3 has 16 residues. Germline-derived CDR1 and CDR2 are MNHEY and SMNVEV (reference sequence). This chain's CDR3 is CASSLLPLLGNTEAFF. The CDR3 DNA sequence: TGTGCCAGCAGTTTACTGCCCCTTCTCGGGAACACTGAAGCTTTCTTT.

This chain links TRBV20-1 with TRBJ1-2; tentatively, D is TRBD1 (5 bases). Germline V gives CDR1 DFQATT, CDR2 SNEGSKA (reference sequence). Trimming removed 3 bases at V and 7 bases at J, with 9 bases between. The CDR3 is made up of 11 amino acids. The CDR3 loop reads CSASLGVGYTF. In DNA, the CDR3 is TGCAGTGCTAGTTTGGGGGTTGGCTACACCTTC.

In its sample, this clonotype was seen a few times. CDR3 sequence: CSVVGRLRTYEQYF. CDR3 nucleotides: TGCAGCGTTGTAGGGCGGCTCCGTACCTACGAGCAGTACTTC. The genes are TRBV29-1 and TRBJ2-7; D is unclear. Trimming removed 4 bases at V and 2 bases at J, with 15 bases between. The CDR3 is made up of 14 amino acids. Germline V gene lookup returns CDR1 SQVTM and CDR2 ANQGSEA.

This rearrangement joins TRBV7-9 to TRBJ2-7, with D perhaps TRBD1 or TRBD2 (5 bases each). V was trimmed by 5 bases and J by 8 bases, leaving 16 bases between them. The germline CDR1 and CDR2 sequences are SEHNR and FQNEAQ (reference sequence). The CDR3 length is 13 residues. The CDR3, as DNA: TGTGCCAGCAGCCCGGGACGGGGCTTGAAGCAGTACTTC. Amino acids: CASSPGRGLKQYF.

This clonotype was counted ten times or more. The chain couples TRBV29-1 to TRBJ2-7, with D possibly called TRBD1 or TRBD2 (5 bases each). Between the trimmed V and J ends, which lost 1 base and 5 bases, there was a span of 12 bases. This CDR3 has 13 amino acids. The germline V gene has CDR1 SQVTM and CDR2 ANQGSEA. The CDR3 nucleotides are TGCAGCGTTGAAGTATCCGGGGCACACGAGCAGTACTTC. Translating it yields CSVEVSGAHEQYF.

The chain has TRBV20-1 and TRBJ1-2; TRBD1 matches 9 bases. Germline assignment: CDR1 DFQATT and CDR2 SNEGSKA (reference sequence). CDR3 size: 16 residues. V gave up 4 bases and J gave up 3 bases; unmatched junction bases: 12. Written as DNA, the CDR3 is TGCAGTGCTACCGGGGACAGGGCGTCGAGAGACTATGGCTACACCTTC. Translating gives CSATGDRASRDYGYTF.

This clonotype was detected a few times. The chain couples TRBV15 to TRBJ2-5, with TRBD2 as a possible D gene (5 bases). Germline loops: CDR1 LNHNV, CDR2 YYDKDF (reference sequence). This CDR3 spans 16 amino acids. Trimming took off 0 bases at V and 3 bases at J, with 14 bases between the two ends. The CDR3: CATSRDRIATKETQYF. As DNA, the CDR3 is TGTGCCACCAGCAGAGATCGTATAGCGACCAAAGAGACCCAGTACTTC.

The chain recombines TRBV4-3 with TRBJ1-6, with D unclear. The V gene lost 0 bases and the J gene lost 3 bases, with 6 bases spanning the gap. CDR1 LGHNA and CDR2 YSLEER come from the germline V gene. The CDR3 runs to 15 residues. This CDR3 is CASSQEAIYNSPLHF. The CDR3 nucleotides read TGCGCCAGCAGCCAAGAAGCGATCTATAATTCACCCCTCCACTTT.

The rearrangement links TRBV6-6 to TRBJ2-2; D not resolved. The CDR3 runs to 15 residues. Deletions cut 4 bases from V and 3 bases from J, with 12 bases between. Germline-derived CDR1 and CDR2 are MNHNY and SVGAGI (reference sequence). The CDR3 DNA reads TGTGCCAGCAGTTTGGGATCCCGGCACACCGGGGAGCTGTTTTTT. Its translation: CASSLGSRHTGELFF.

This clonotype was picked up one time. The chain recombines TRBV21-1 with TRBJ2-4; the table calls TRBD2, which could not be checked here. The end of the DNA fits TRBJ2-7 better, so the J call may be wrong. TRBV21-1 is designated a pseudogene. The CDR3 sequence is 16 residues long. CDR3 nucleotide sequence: TGTGCCAGCAGCAAAGTGGACCAGGGCCTCTCCTACGAGCAGTACTTC. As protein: CASSKVDQGLSYEQYF.

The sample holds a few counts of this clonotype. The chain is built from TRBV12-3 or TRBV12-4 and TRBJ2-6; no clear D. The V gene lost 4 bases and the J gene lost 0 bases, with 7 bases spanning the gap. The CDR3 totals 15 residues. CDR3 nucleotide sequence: TGTGCCAGCAGTTCATACAACTCTGGGGCCAACGTCCTGACTTTC. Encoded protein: CASSSYNSGANVLTF.

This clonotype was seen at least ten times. The CDR3: CASSLTSGNGYTF. CDR3 in DNA: TGTGCCAGCAGCTTAACCTCGGGGAATGGCTACACCTTC. The chain uses TRBV7-3 and TRBJ1-2, with unresolved D. Per germline, CDR1 SGHTA and CDR2 FQGTGA. The CDR3 sequence is 13 residues long. The V and J ends lost 0 bases and 6 bases respectively, with 8 bases between them.

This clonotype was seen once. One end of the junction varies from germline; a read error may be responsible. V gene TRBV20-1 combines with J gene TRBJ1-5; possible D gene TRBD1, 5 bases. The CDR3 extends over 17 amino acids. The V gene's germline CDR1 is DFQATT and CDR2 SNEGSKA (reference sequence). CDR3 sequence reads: CSATWGLRTSSNQPHHF. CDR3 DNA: TGCAGTGCTACTTGGGGACTGCGGACTTCTAGCAATCAGCCCCATCATTTT.

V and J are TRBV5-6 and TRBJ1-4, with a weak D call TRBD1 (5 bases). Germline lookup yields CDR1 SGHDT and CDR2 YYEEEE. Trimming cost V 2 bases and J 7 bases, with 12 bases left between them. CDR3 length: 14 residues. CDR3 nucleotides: TGTGCCAGCAGCTTAAGTGGGGACGCTGAAAAACTGTTTTTT. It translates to CASSLSGDAEKLFF.